Each of the 9 T cell receptor beta chains below was sequenced from the same sample in a study of spatial heterogeneity in lung cancer. General study points: Counts of expanded intratumoral alpha and beta TCRs tracked tumor mutation counts.

MiXCR, applied by TCRdb to the 5' RACE reads, yields one record per CDR3 protein. The data show about 20,000 distinct CDR3 sequences, 15% to 20% seen once. No antigen has been assigned to these receptors. The time point: sample taken at primary tumor resection. The material sequenced was lung tumor tissue, taken at surgery. These receptors were collected from a female donor with early-stage non-small cell lung cancer.

The rearrangement uses TRBV7-6 and TRBJ2-5, with D possibly TRBD2 on 6 matching bases. The CDR3 consists of 16 residues. Deletions cut 5 bases from V and 5 bases from J, with 21 bases between. Germline V CDR1 and CDR2: SGHVS, FNYEAQ. CDR3: CASSAQAGTARETQYF. CDR3 bases: TGTGCCAGCAGCGCGCAAGCCGGGACTGCACGCGAGACCCAGTACTTC.

Many counts were recorded for this clonotype. The chain combines TRBV20-1 with TRBJ2-1; the match to TRBD2 covers 13 bases. This CDR3 contains 16 residues. CDR1 is DFQATT, CDR2 SNEGSKA, per germline (reference sequence). Trimming removed 6 bases from V and 4 bases from J; junction bases left unmatched: 9. CDR3 sequence (DNA): TGCAGTGCCGACGGGACTAGCGGGGACCGATACAATGAGCAGTTCTTC. Its protein is CSADGTSGDRYNEQFF.

The CDR3 loop reads CASSPGVVAKNIQYF. The CDR3 region has the DNA TGTGCCAGCAGTCCAGGAGTGGTAGCCAAAAACATTCAGTACTTC. The rearrangement links TRBV6-7 to TRBJ2-4; D call uncertain. TRBV6-7 falls under the ORF class, with uncertain function. V was trimmed by 5 bases and J by 0 bases, leaving 11 bases between them. The CDR3 length is 15 residues.

In its sample, this clonotype was seen a few times. The chain uses TRBV28 and TRBJ2-7; 7 bases agree with TRBD2. In germline, CDR1 is MDHEN, CDR2 SYDVKM. The CDR3 contains 13 residues. The trim removed 7 bases at V and 5 bases at J, leaving 8 bases unmatched. The CDR3 region is CASTERDRNEQYF. The CDR3 DNA sequence: TGTGCCAGCACTGAGCGGGATAGGAACGAGCAGTACTTC.

This sequence joins TRBV7-9 and TRBJ2-4; 10 bases align to TRBD2. With 5 bases clipped from V and 2 bases from J, the junction kept 6 bases outside the gene matches. Germline V lookup: CDR1 SEHNR, CDR2 FQNEAQ (reference sequence). CDR3 length: 16 residues. CDR3 DNA sequence: TGTGCCAGCAGCCTAACTAGCGGGATTACCAAAAACATTCAGTACTTC. Translated: CASSLTSGITKNIQYF.

This clonotype was seen only a few times. V usage is TRBV28 and J usage is TRBJ2-5; 8 bases match TRBD2. Germline V CDR1 and CDR2: MDHEN, SYDVKM. Trimming removed 5 bases from V and 5 bases from J; junction bases left unmatched: 7. The CDR3 loop spans 14 amino acids. CDR3 region: CASSPRGGTETQYF. CDR3 DNA: TGTGCCAGCAGTCCACGGGGGGGCACCGAGACCCAGTACTTC.

CDR3 nucleotide sequence: TGTGCCAGCAGTTTAGGGACAGGAACAACCTACGAGCAGTACTTC. The encoded protein is CASSLGTGTTYEQYF. The V call is TRBV28, the J call TRBJ2-7; TRBD1 matches 8 bases. The germline gives CDR1 MDHEN, CDR2 SYDVKM. V gave up 2 bases and J gave up 2 bases; unmatched junction bases: 5. The CDR3 totals 15 residues.

The table lists this clonotype with many counts. CDR3 bases: TGCAGCGTGGCCGGGAGCTTGGAGACCCAGTACTTC. Translating it yields CSVAGSLETQYF. The V gene is TRBV29-1, the J gene TRBJ2-5, with D perhaps TRBD2 (6 bases). CDR3 size: 12 residues. Germline values: CDR1 SQVTM, CDR2 ANQGSEA. V was trimmed by 6 bases and J by 5 bases, leaving 13 bases between them.

The table lists this clonotype with many counts. This chain joins TRBV27 and TRBJ2-2, with D possibly TRBD1 on 5 matching bases. Trimming cost V 5 bases and J 5 bases, with 15 bases left between them. The CDR3 consists of 15 residues. Germline loops: CDR1 MNHEY, CDR2 SMNVEV (reference sequence). This CDR3 reads CASSIRAGSTGELFF. DNA of the CDR3: TGTGCCAGCAGTATTCGAGCAGGGTCGACCGGGGAGCTGTTTTTT.